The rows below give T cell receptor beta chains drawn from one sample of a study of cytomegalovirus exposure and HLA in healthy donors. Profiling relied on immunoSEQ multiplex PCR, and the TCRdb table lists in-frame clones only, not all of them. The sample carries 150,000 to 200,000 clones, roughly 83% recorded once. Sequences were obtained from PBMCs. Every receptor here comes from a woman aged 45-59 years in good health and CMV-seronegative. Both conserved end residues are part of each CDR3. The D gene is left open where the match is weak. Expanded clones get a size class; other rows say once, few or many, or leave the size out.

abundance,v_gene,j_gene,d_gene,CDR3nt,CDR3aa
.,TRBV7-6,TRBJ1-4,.,TGTGCCAGCAGCTTAGGCCAGGGTAGGTCCACTAATGAAAAACTGTTTTTT,CASSLGQGRSTNEKLFF
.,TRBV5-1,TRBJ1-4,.,TGCGCCAGCAGCTTGACAGGGAAGGGGACTAATGAAAAACTGTTTTTT,CASSLTGKGTNEKLFF
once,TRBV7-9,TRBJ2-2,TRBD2,TGTTCCAGCAGCTTAGCCCGGACTAGCGGGGGGCCCTACACCGGGGAGCTGTTTTTT,CSSSLARTSGGPYTGELFF
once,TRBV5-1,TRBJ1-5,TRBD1,TGCGCCAGCAGCTCCACGGGACAGGAGAATCAGCCCCAGCATTTT,CASSSTGQENQPQHF
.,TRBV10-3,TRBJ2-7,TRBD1,TGTGCCATCAGTGAGTCGAATCAGGGGGCGGACCGCGCGGGATTAGTTCGTTTCGACGAGCAGTACTTC,CAISESNQGADRAGLVRFDEQYF
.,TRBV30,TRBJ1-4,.,TGTGCCTGGAGTGGGGCCGAAGCTGCAACTAATGAAAAACTGTTTTTT,CAWSGAEAATNEKLFF
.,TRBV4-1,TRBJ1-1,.,TGCGCCAGCAGCCAATTAGGTCCGAGGGACACTGAAGCTTTCTTT,CASSQLGPRDTEAFF
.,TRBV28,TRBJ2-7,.,TGTGCCAGCAGCCGACAGACAGTAACCTCCTACGAGCAGTACTTC,CASSRQTVTSYEQYF
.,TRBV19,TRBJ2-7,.,TGTGCCAGTAGTATAGAAGGGGCAGCCTACGAGCAGTACTTC,CASSIEGAAYEQYF
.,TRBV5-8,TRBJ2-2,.,TGTGCCAGCAGCTTAGGCACTAGAGGGACCGGGGAGCTGTTTTTT,CASSLGTRGTGELFF
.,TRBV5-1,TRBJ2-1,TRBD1,TGCGCCAGCAGCTTGGGACAGGGGCTGGCGAGCTCCTACAATGAGCAGTTCTTC,CASSLGQGLASSYNEQFF
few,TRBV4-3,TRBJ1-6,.,TGCGCCAGCAGCCAAGGAGGCTCCTATAATTCACCCCTCCACTTT,CASSQGGSYNSPLHF
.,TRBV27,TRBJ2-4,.,TGTGCCAGCAGTTTAATCTTGGGGCACATTCAGTACTTC,CASSLILGHIQYF
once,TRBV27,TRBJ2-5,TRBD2,TGTGCCAGCAGTTTCCGCCCAACTAGCGGGGGGGAGACCCAGTACTTC,CASSFRPTSGGETQYF
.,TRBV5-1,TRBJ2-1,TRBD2,TGCGCCAGCAGCCACGGACTAGCGGGAGGGCCGTCCTACAATGAGCAGTTCTTC,CASSHGLAGGPSYNEQFF
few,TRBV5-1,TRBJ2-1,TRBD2,TGCGCCAGCAGCCCGGGACTAGCGGAGCAGTTCTTC,CASSPGLAEQFF
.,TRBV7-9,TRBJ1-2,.,TGTGCCAGCAGCTTAGCTCTAGAAGGCTACACCTTC,CASSLALEGYTF
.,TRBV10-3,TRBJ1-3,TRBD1,TGTGCCAGGGAACTACCTAAACAGGGGAGCTCTGGAAACACCATATATTTT,CARELPKQGSSGNTIYF
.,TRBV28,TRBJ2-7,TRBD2,TGTGCCAGCAGAGAAACTAGCGGGGGCCTCTCCTACGAGCAGTACTTC,CASRETSGGLSYEQYF
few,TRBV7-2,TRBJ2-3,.,TGTGCCAGCAGCTTAGCGGGCCGTACAGATACGCAGTATTTT,CASSLAGRTDTQYF
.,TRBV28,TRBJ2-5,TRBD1,TGTGCCAGCAGCCACTCAGGGGGCGGTGAGACCCAGTACTTC,CASSHSGGGETQYF
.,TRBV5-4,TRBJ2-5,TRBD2,TGTGCCAGCAGCCTCTCAGCGGGAGGCGGGGAGACCCAGTACTTC,CASSLSAGGGETQYF
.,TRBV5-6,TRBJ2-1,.,TGTGCCAGCAGCTTTGGGAGCTCCTACAATGAGCAGTTCTTC,CASSFGSSYNEQFF
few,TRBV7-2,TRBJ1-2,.,TGTGCCAGCAGCTACCCGGGGAGGGGGAACTATGGCTACACCTTC,CASSYPGRGNYGYTF
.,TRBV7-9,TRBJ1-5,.,TGTGCCAGCAGCCCCGACAGATATCAGCCCCAGCATTTT,CASSPDRYQPQHF
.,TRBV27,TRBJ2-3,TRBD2,TGTGCCAGCAGTCCCTCGACTAGCGGGACATACACAGATACGCAGTATTTT,CASSPSTSGTYTDTQYF
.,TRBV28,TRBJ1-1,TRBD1,TGTGCCAGCAGTCCGCTCCGAGGGGGCCTGACTGAAGCTTTCTTT,CASSPLRGGLTEAFF
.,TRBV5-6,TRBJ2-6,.,TGTGCCAGCAGCTTTTTTGGACAGGCCAACGTCCTGACTTTC,CASSFFGQANVLTF
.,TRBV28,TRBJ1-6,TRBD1,TGTGCCAGCAGTTTACGGACAGGCTATTCACCCCTCCACTTT,CASSLRTGYSPLHF
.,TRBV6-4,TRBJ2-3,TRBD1,TGTGCCAGCAGTGAAAGGGACAGAAGATATCGAGATACGCAGTATTTT,CASSERDRRYRDTQYF
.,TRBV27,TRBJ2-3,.,TGTGCCAGCAGTTTTCCAGGGAGGACAGATACGCAGTATTTT,CASSFPGRTDTQYF
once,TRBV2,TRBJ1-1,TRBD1,TGTGCCAGCAGCCCGAGGACAGGGGGTGGCACTGAAGCTTTCTTT,CASSPRTGGGTEAFF
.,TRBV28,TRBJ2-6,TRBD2,TGTGCCAGCAGTCCAACCCCAGGGACTAGCGGGGAATCTGGGGCCAACGTCCTGACTTTC,CASSPTPGTSGESGANVLTF
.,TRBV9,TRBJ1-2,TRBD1,TGTGCCAGCAGCGTCACAGGGGGCTCGTTTGGCTACACCTTC,CASSVTGGSFGYTF
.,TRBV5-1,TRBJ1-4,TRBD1,TGCGCCAGCAGCTTGGAGGGACAGCCCGCCGCAACTAATGAAAAACTGTTTTTT,CASSLEGQPAATNEKLFF
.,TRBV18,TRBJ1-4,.,TGTGCCAGCTTGGGGGGACTCAATGAAAAACTGTTTTTT,CASLGGLNEKLFF
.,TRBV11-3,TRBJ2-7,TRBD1,TGTGCCAGCAGCCCACGCCCCGGGACAGGATCCTACGAGCAGTACTTC,CASSPRPGTGSYEQYF
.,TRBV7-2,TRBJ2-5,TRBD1,TGTGCCAGCAGCTTCACCGGGACAGGGGGCGTGAAGACCCAGTACTTC,CASSFTGTGGVKTQYF
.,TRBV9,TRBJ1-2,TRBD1,TGTGCCAGCAGCGTAGAGGCTGGGACAGCCAACTATGGCTACACCTTC,CASSVEAGTANYGYTF
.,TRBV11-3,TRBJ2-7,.,TGTGCCAGCAGCTTAGATGCCCAGGGTACCAACGAGCAGTACTTC,CASSLDAQGTNEQYF
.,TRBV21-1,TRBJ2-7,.,TGTGCCAGCAGCAAACAGTGCAGGGAGGACGGTATGAGCTCCTACGAGCAGTACTTC,CASSKQCREDGMSSYEQYF
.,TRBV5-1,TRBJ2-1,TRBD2,TGCGCCAGCAGCTTGTCTAGCGGGAGTTTGGATGAGCAGTTCTTC,CASSLSSGSLDEQFF
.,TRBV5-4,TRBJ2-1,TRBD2,TGTGCCAGCAGCTTAAGGACTAGCGGGACCTCCTACAATGAGCAGTTCTTC,CASSLRTSGTSYNEQFF
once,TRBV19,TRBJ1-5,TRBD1,TGTGCCAGTAGTATTCGGGTGGCAGGGGGCAGTCAGCCCCAGCATTTT,CASSIRVAGGSQPQHF
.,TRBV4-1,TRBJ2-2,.,TGCGCCAGCAGCCAAGATTCCCAGAACACCGGGGAGCTGTTTTTT,CASSQDSQNTGELFF
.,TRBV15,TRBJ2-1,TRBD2,TGTGCCACCAGCACTGGGACTAGTGGGGGGGGTGAGCAGTTCTTC,CATSTGTSGGGEQFF
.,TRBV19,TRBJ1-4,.,TGTGCCAGTAGTATCGGTTCCCGGAGAAATGAAAAACTGTTTTTT,CASSIGSRRNEKLFF
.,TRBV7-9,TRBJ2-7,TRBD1,TGTGCCAGCAGCCGGGATGGACAGGGGAGGGCCTACGAGCAGTACTTC,CASSRDGQGRAYEQYF
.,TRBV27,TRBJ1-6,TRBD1,TGTGCCAGCAGTGCCACTCTCACAGGACAGGGAGGGGTGAACTATAATTCACCCCTCCACTTT,CASSATLTGQGGVNYNSPLHF
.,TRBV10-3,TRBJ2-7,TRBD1,TGTGCCATCAGTGGGGACAGGGGTTCCTACGAGCAGTACTTC,CAISGDRGSYEQYF
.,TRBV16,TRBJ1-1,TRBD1,TGTGCCAGCAGCCCTATAGGACAGGGGGCGTTCACTGAAGCTTTCTTT,CASSPIGQGAFTEAFF
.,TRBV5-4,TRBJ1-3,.,TGTGCCAGCAGCCTGTCCCCAGGGTTTGGAAACACCATATATTTT,CASSLSPGFGNTIYF
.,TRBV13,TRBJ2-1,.,TGTGCCAGCAGTCCGGGCCGGGGGAATGAGCAGTTCTTC,CASSPGRGNEQFF
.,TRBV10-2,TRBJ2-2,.,TGCGCCAGCAGCCCGACTCTAACCGGGGAGCTGTTTTTT,CASSPTLTGELFF
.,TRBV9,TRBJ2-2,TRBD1,TGTGCCAGCAGCGTTAGAGGGGGCACGGTCGGGGAGCTGTTTTTT,CASSVRGGTVGELFF
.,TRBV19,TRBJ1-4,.,TGTGCCAGTAGTGCGGTTGCAACTAATGAAAAACTGTTTTTT,CASSAVATNEKLFF
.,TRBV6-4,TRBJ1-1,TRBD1,TGTGCCAGCACCCCCGGACAGGGAGACACTGAAGCTTTCTTT,CASTPGQGDTEAFF
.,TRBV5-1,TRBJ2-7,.,TGCGCCAGCAGCTTAGAATCGCAGTCCTACGAGCAGTACTTC,CASSLESQSYEQYF